A selection of T cell receptor beta chains follows, all from one sample in a study of neurological immune-mediated disorders. Via MiXCR, TCRdb re-called the 5' RACE reads, giving one row per CDR3 protein. The data show tens of thousands of distinct CDR3 sequences, 3.5% to 5% seen once. Sequenced sample: PBMCs. The receptors here all came from a man between 25 and 39 years old with multiple sclerosis. Each CDR3 is given with its conserved first and last residue. The order of the fields is clone size, D gene, V gene, J gene, CDR3 protein, CDR3 DNA. D genes are given only for firm matches. Clone size, where shown, is once, few, many, or a class for clones that have expanded.

many	.	TRBV7-9	TRBJ1-1	CASSLGQSNTEAFF	TGTGCCAGCAGCTTAGGGCAGAGCAACACTGAAGCTTTCTTT
.	.	TRBV24-1	TRBJ2-3	CAIRGGDTQYF	TGTGCCATTAGGGGCGGAGATACGCAGTATTTT
many	.	TRBV7-9	TRBJ1-3	CASSPTGGNTIYF	TGTGCCAGCAGCCCAACAGGGGGAAACACCATATATTTT
many	TRBD1	TRBV27	TRBJ1-5	CASSLDRVGQPQHF	TGTGCCAGCAGTTTGGACAGGGTGGGACAGCCCCAGCATTTT
medium-sized	.	TRBV5-5	TRBJ1-1	CASSLNIQGNTEAFF	TGTGCCAGCAGCCTAAACATACAGGGAAACACTGAAGCTTTCTTT
many	.	TRBV9	TRBJ2-2	CASSVAPRGPGELFF	TGTGCCAGCAGCGTAGCCCCCCGCGGGCCCGGGGAGCTGTTTTTT
many	.	TRBV5-1	TRBJ1-1	CASSLLPQVNTEAFF	TGCGCCAGCAGCTTATTACCGCAGGTGAACACTGAAGCTTTCTTT
many	TRBD1	TRBV15	TRBJ1-4	CATSGGQGRGEKLFF	TGTGCCACCAGCGGTGGACAGGGGAGGGGTGAAAAACTGTTTTTT
many	TRBD1	TRBV12-3/TRBV12-4	TRBJ1-2	CASRPTGVGGYTF	TGTGCCAGCAGGCCCACAGGGGTAGGCGGCTACACCTTC
many	.	TRBV20-1	TRBJ1-1	CSARARPSPNTEAFF	TGCAGTGCTAGAGCCCGACCGAGCCCGAACACTGAAGCTTTCTTT
.	TRBD1	TRBV5-1	TRBJ1-4	CASSSDRDEKLFF	TGCGCCAGCAGCTCTGACAGGGACGAAAAACTGTTTTTT
.	.	TRBV12-3/TRBV12-4	TRBJ1-5	CASSRDPQPQHF	TGTGCCAGCAGTCGAGACCCTCAGCCCCAGCATTTT
many	TRBD1	TRBV9	TRBJ2-4	CASSDDRGGYIQYF	TGTGCCAGCAGCGACGACAGGGGAGGATACATTCAGTACTTC
many	.	TRBV20-1	TRBJ1-5	CSAKLALNQPQHF	TGCAGTGCTAAGCTCGCACTCAATCAGCCCCAGCATTTT
many	.	TRBV4-1	TRBJ2-7	CASSQDSSYEQYF	TGCGCCAGCAGCCAAGACAGCTCCTACGAGCAGTACTTC
many	.	TRBV6-4	TRBJ2-3	CASSDSVGGTDTQYF	TGTGCCAGCAGTGATTCGGTGGGGGGCACAGATACGCAGTATTTT
many	.	TRBV5-6	TRBJ1-1	CASSLVPTNTEAFF	TGTGCCAGCAGCTTGGTGCCGACCAACACTGAAGCTTTCTTT
many	.	TRBV5-1	TRBJ2-3	CASSLYPGLSTDTQYF	TGCGCCAGCAGCTTATACCCGGGACTCAGCACAGATACGCAGTATTTT
many	TRBD1	TRBV5-1	TRBJ2-2	CASSPQQGVAGELFF	TGCGCCAGCAGCCCCCAACAGGGGGTTGCCGGGGAGCTGTTTTTT
many	.	TRBV6-5	TRBJ2-1	CASLGLRNEQFF	TGTGCCAGCCTAGGGTTACGGAATGAGCAGTTCTTC
many	.	TRBV12-3/TRBV12-4	TRBJ1-2	CASSSRQGYGYTF	TGTGCCAGCAGTTCAAGGCAGGGGTATGGCTACACCTTC
many	TRBD1	TRBV7-8	TRBJ1-1	CASSSDKTGAVGTEAFF	TGTGCCAGCAGCTCAGACAAAACAGGGGCCGTCGGCACTGAAGCTTTCTTT
many	.	TRBV10-2	TRBJ2-3	CASSEPTSIMQYF	TGCGCCAGCAGTGAGCCCACTAGTATCATGCAGTATTTT
many	.	TRBV28	TRBJ2-4	CASSFGGTSNIQYF	TGTGCCAGCAGTTTTGGGGGAACCTCAAACATTCAGTACTTC
.	TRBD2	TRBV12-5	TRBJ2-2	CASGLVPRLAGWDSNTGELFF	TGTGCTAGTGGTTTGGTCCCTAGACTAGCGGGGTGGGACTCGAACACCGGGGAGCTGTTTTTT
.	.	TRBV20-1	TRBJ2-7	CSAMASSRGEQYF	TGCAGTGCTATGGCGTCCTCCCGAGGCGAGCAGTACTTC
.	.	TRBV5-6	TRBJ2-4	CASSMASLGGNIQYF	TGTGCCAGCAGCATGGCGAGTCTTGGGGGAAACATTCAGTACTTC
many	TRBD1	TRBV7-8	TRBJ2-3	CASSWDRHTQYF	TGTGCCAGCAGCTGGGACAGGCATACGCAGTATTTT
many	TRBD1	TRBV5-5	TRBJ2-3	CASSADRADTQYF	TGTGCCAGCAGCGCGGACAGGGCGGATACGCAGTATTTT
many	TRBD2	TRBV12-3/TRBV12-4	TRBJ2-2	CASSPGGGMESGELFF	TGTGCCAGCAGTCCGGGGGGAGGGATGGAATCCGGGGAGCTGTTTTTT
many	TRBD2	TRBV20-1	TRBJ2-1	CSARDRSGLSYNEQFF	TGCAGTGCTAGAGATAGATCGGGACTATCTTACAATGAGCAGTTCTTC
many	.	TRBV9	TRBJ2-3	CASSGQPGRYPDTQYF	TGTGCCAGCAGCGGCCAACCTGGACGGTACCCAGATACGCAGTATTTT
many	.	TRBV20-1	TRBJ2-2	CSARRGETGNTGELFF	TGCAGTGCTAGAAGGGGGGAGACAGGCAACACCGGGGAGCTGTTTTTT
many	.	TRBV9	TRBJ1-2	CASSLGLGTEIGYGYTF	TGTGCCAGCAGCTTGGGGTTGGGGACGGAGATCGGGTATGGCTACACCTTC
.	.	TRBV11-2	TRBJ2-1	CASSLGIDNEQFF	TGTGCCAGCAGCTTGGGGATAGACAATGAGCAGTTCTTC
many	.	TRBV14	TRBJ1-1	CASSQDLGGTEAFF	TGTGCCAGCAGCCAAGATTTGGGAGGTACTGAAGCTTTCTTT
many	.	TRBV5-6	TRBJ2-7	CASSLNNHEQYF	TGTGCCAGCAGCTTGAACAACCACGAGCAGTACTTC
few	TRBD1	TRBV7-2	TRBJ1-2	CASSSRQGSYGYTF	TGTGCCAGCAGCTCGCGACAGGGCTCCTATGGCTACACCTTC
many	.	TRBV2	TRBJ1-2	CASRGTRDGYTF	TGTGCCAGCAGGGGGACCAGGGATGGCTACACCTTC
many	TRBD1	TRBV24-1	TRBJ2-1	CATSDPGQGNDNEQFF	TGTGCCACCAGTGACCCGGGACAGGGGAACGACAATGAGCAGTTCTTC
many	.	TRBV20-1	TRBJ2-7	CSASNRDMYSYEQYF	TGCAGTGCTTCCAACCGGGACATGTACTCCTACGAGCAGTACTTC
few	.	TRBV25-1	TRBJ1-5	CASSVGRPNQPQHF	TGTGCCAGCAGTGTAGGTCGCCCCAATCAGCCCCAGCATTTT
many	.	TRBV14	TRBJ1-6	CASSLSYNSPLNF	TGTGCCAGCAGCCTCTCCTATAATTCACCCCTCAACTTT
few	TRBD1	TRBV18	TRBJ1-2	CASSPGQGFGYTF	TGTGCCAGCTCACCGGGACAGGGTTTCGGCTACACCTTC
many	.	TRBV20-1	TRBJ1-2	CSARTPYGYTF	TGCAGTGCTAGAACCCCATATGGCTACACCTTC
few	.	TRBV5-6	TRBJ2-3	CASSPGQGSARGDTQYF	TGTGCCAGCAGCCCGGGGCAGGGATCGGCGAGGGGAGATACGCAGTATTTT
many	.	TRBV12-3/TRBV12-4	TRBJ1-1	CASNRLQNTEAFF	TGTGCCAGCAACAGACTTCAGAACACTGAAGCTTTCTTT
many	TRBD2	TRBV9	TRBJ2-3	CASSAGLVPGDTQYF	TGTGCCAGCAGCGCAGGACTAGTGCCGGGGGATACGCAGTATTTT
many	.	TRBV10-3	TRBJ1-5	CAISDSGGNQPQHF	TGTGCCATCAGTGACTCAGGGGGCAATCAGCCCCAGCATTTT
.	TRBD1	TRBV24-1	TRBJ1-2	CATSDTGVFNYGYTF	TGTGCCACCAGTGACACAGGGGTCTTCAACTATGGCTACACCTTC
few	.	TRBV7-6	TRBJ2-1	CASSSRDEQFF	TGTGCCAGCAGCTCGCGGGATGAGCAGTTCTTC
many	.	TRBV5-1	TRBJ1-5	CASSLDGGGNQPQHF	TGCGCCAGCAGCTTGGACGGCGGGGGCAATCAGCCCCAGCATTTT
many	TRBD1	TRBV25-1	TRBJ2-3	CASSNRGRPTDTQYF	TGTGCCAGCAGTAACAGGGGGCGTCCCACAGATACGCAGTATTTT